These 24 T cell receptor beta chains originate from one sample sequenced in a study of cytomegalovirus exposure and HLA in healthy donors. PCR employed 60 Vbeta and 13 Jbeta primers. The repertoire was sequenced with immunoSEQ multiplex PCR; TCRdb's copy has only in-frame clones and lacks some. The sample holds about 67,000 clones, roughly nine tenths seen once. Sequencing input: PBMCs. The receptors originated from a woman in her thirties in good health and CMV-seropositive.

The V gene is TRBV2, the J gene TRBJ1-4; D may be TRBD1 (5 bases). The CDR3 has 14 amino acids. The ends were cut back, 6 bases at V and 0 bases at J, with 8 bases in the middle. Germline values: CDR1 SNHLY, CDR2 FYNNEI. CDR3 in amino acids: CASRGGATNEKLFF. The CDR3 DNA reads TGTGCCAGCAGGGGAGGGGCAACTAATGAAAAACTGTTTTTT. Full variable domain (missing parts from reference TRBV2 and TRBJ1-4): EPEVTQTPSHQVTQMGQEVILRCVPISNHLYFYWYRQILGQKVEFLVSFYNNEISEKSEIFDDQFSVERPDGSNFTLKIRSTKLEDSAMYFCASRGGATNEKLFFGSGTQLSVL.

This sequence joins TRBV18 and TRBJ1-2; unclear D gene. Trimming stripped 3 bases from V and 0 bases from J, with 11 bases between. The CDR3 spans 15 residues. CDR1 KGHSH and CDR2 LQKENI come from the germline V gene. The CDR3 loop is CASSPVSLANYGYTF. As DNA, the CDR3 is TGTGCCAGCTCACCGGTGAGCTTAGCTAACTATGGCTACACCTTC.

V usage is TRBV21-1 and J usage is TRBJ2-7; TRBD2, as called in the table, went unchecked against the DNA. TRBV21-1 is labeled a pseudogene. CDR3 size: 15 residues. As DNA, the CDR3 is TGTGCCAGCAGCAACTTGACTAGCGCGACCTACGAGCAGTACTTC. Translating gives CASSNLTSATYEQYF.

J is TRBJ1-4 and V is TRBV18; 9 bases are a match to TRBD1. V lost 3 bases, J lost 0 bases, and 5 bases stayed unmatched. The CDR3 is made up of 17 amino acids. CDR1 and CDR2 (germline): KGHSH, LQKENI. The CDR3 loop reads CASSPGQGRATNEKLFF. CDR3 sequence (DNA): TGTGCCAGCTCACCTGGACAGGGGCGTGCAACTAATGAAAAACTGTTTTTT.

Only one count was recorded for this clone. The CDR3 DNA reads TGTGCCACAGGGGGAGAGACCCAGTACTTC. This translates into CATGGETQYF. The chain carries TRBV5-4 and TRBJ2-5, with TRBD1 matching 7 bases. V was pared by 9 bases and J by 4 bases, with 0 bases of the junction left unmatched. Germline CDR1 and CDR2: SGHNT and YYREEE (reference sequence). This CDR3 region has 10 residues. Full variable domain (outside the CDR3, taken from reference TRBV5-4 and TRBJ2-5): ETGVTQSPTHLIKTRGQQVTLRCSSQSGHNTVSWYQQALGQGPQFIFQYYREEENGRGNFPPRFSGLQFPNYSSELNVNALELDDSALYLCATGGETQYFGPGTRLLVL.

The CDR3 reads CASSGTFEKLFF. CDR3 nucleotides: TGTGCCAGCTCCGGGACATTTGAAAAACTGTTTTTT. The chain combines TRBV2 with TRBJ1-4; maybe TRBD1 (6 bases). CDR3 length: 12 amino acids. Germline V lookup: CDR1 SNHLY, CDR2 FYNNEI. V was clipped by 8 bases and J by 7 bases, with 11 bases between them.

The chain carries TRBV7-9 and TRBJ2-3; 7 positions agree with TRBD1. The V gene's germline CDR1 is SEHNR and CDR2 FQNEAQ (reference sequence). V lost 1 base and J lost 2; bases outside the gene matches: 12. This CDR3 is 18 amino acids long. Here the CDR3 DNA reads TGTGCCAGCAGCTTAGTGAGGACAGGAGGTTCAACCACAGATACGCAGTATTTT. Its protein product is CASSLVRTGGSTTDTQYF. The whole variable domain, filled in from reference TRBV7-9 and TRBJ2-3, reads DTGVSQNPRHKITKRGQNVTFRCDPISEHNRLYWYRQTLGQGPEFLTYFQNEAQLEKSRLLSDRFSAERPKGSFSTLEIQRTEQGDSAMYLCASSLVRTGGSTTDTQYFGPGTRLTVL.

The chain has TRBV4-1 and TRBJ1-1, with D uncertain. The V end lost 1 base, the J end lost 2 bases, and 14 bases lay between the germline ends. CDR3 length: 16 residues. Germline CDR1 reads MGHRA; CDR2 reads YSYEKL. The CDR3 coding sequence is TGCGCCAGCAGCCAAGGTCCCCACCTGAGTAACACTGAAGCTTTCTTT. Its translation: CASSQGPHLSNTEAFF.

This chain links TRBV21-1 with TRBJ2-5; TRBD1 is the table's D call and was not checked against the DNA. TRBV21-1 is an annotated pseudogene. This CDR3 region has 17 residues. The CDR3 sequence is CASSKDRWAALQETQYF. Written as DNA, the CDR3 is TGTGCCAGCAGCAAAGATCGGTGGGCAGCTTTGCAAGAGACCCAGTACTTC.

This clone was seen only a few times. The chain recombines TRBV7-6 with TRBJ2-3, with 9 bases fitting TRBD1. The trim removed 7 bases at V and 2 bases at J, leaving 7 bases unmatched. The germline V gene has CDR1 SGHVS and CDR2 FNYEAQ. The CDR3 extends over 15 amino acids. CDR3 sequence (DNA): TGTGCCAGCACCCCGACAGGGGGGGTCACAGATACGCAGTATTTT. This translates into CASTPTGGVTDTQYF. The full variable domain, in which reference TRBV7-6 and TRBJ2-3 provide the parts outside the CDR3, is GAGVSQSPRYKVTKRGQDVALRCDPISGHVSLYWYRQALGQGPEFLTYFNYEAQQDKSGLPNDRFSAERPEGSISTLTIQRTEQRDSAMYRCASTPTGGVTDTQYFGPGTRLTVL.

The CDR3 DNA follows: TGTGCCAGCAGCTTGGACGGGAGTGTTAATGAGCAGTTCTTC. It is translated as CASSLDGSVNEQFF. This chain joins TRBV5-4 and TRBJ2-1; maybe TRBD2 (6 bases). Looked up from germline, CDR1 is SGHNT and CDR2 is YYREEE (reference sequence). The CDR3 length is 14 residues. Trimming left V 0 bases short and J 7 bases short, with 11 bases between.

The V and J genes are TRBV5-4 and TRBJ2-7; 8 nucleotides agree with TRBD2. Per the germline V gene, CDR1 is SGHNT and CDR2 is YYREEE (reference sequence). Losses at the gene ends were 0 bases for V and 6 bases for J; bases not matched to a gene: 11. The CDR3 totals 16 residues. The CDR3 nucleotides read TGTGCCAGCAGCTTGGCGGGGCCGGGAGGGCCGGGCGAGCAGTACTTC. Protein sequence: CASSLAGPGGPGEQYF.

The rearrangement joins TRBV27 to TRBJ2-2, with TRBD2 as a possible D gene (6 bases). The CDR3 runs to 13 residues. Germline CDR1 and CDR2: MNHEY and SMNVEV (reference sequence). Trimming cost V 3 bases and J 9 bases, with 11 bases left between them. Here the CDR3 reads CASSFRDLRELFF. CDR3 nucleotide sequence: TGTGCCAGCAGTTTCCGGGACTTGCGGGAGCTGTTTTTT.

The V gene is TRBV19, the J gene TRBJ2-1; 9 nucleotides align to TRBD2. The CDR3 has 15 residues. Germline V gene lookup returns CDR1 LNHDA and CDR2 SQIVND (reference sequence). V shed 3 bases and J 9 bases; nucleotides not matched to a gene: 9. The CDR3 loop is CASSILSGRVSEQFF. For the CDR3, the DNA is TGTGCCAGTAGTATTCTTAGCGGGAGAGTGAGTGAGCAGTTCTTC. Filled out from reference TRBV19 and TRBJ2-1, the complete variable domain reads DGGITQSPKYLFRKEGQNVTLSCEQNLNHDAMYWYRQDPGQGLRLIYYSQIVNDFQKGDIAEGYSVSREKKESFPLTVTSAQKNPTAFYLCASSILSGRVSEQFFGPGTRLTVL.

The chain couples TRBV9 to TRBJ1-5; no firm D call. The CDR3 extends over 16 amino acids. V was shortened by 0 bases and J by 6 bases, with 16 bases between the two germline ends. Germline values: CDR1 SGDLS, CDR2 YYNGEE. The DNA of the CDR3 is TGTGCCAGCAGCGTAGAAGCCGATTCACGGGGTCAGCCCCAGCATTTT. It encodes CASSVEADSRGQPQHF.

V and J are TRBV19 and TRBJ1-5; D uncertain. Per germline, CDR1 LNHDA and CDR2 SQIVND (reference sequence). Deletions cut 1 base from V and 3 bases from J, with 13 bases between. The CDR3 spans 16 residues. The CDR3 spells CASSIVGQTYNQPQHF. CDR3 DNA sequence: TGTGCCAGTAGTATAGTGGGCCAGACCTACAATCAGCCCCAGCATTTT. Drawing the rest from reference TRBV19 and TRBJ1-5, the complete variable domain is DGGITQSPKYLFRKEGQNVTLSCEQNLNHDAMYWYRQDPGQGLRLIYYSQIVNDFQKGDIAEGYSVSREKKESFPLTVTSAQKNPTAFYLCASSIVGQTYNQPQHFGDGTRLSIL.

CDR3 sequence (DNA): TGCGCCAGCAGTGAATACTCTGATCGGGAGCAGTACTTC. Translated: CASSEYSDREQYF. This chain uses TRBV10-2 with TRBJ2-5; weak D call: TRBD2 (6 bases). Germline V gene lookup returns CDR1 WSHSY and CDR2 SAAADI. This CDR3 is built from 13 residues. V gave up 3 bases and J gave up 11 bases, with 16 bases separating them.

A single count supports this clone. V is TRBV6-1 and J is TRBJ2-5; 7 bases map to TRBD2. The CDR3 length is 16 residues. Per the germline V gene, CDR1 is MNHNS and CDR2 is SASEGT. The V gene end was trimmed by 2 bases and the J gene end by 0 bases; junction bases not matched to a gene: 6. The CDR3 is CASSENGRPHQETQYF. The CDR3 DNA reads as TGTGCCAGCAGTGAAAACGGGAGGCCCCACCAAGAGACCCAGTACTTC.

This sequence joins TRBV7-8 and TRBJ2-5, with D possibly matching TRBD2 (7 bases). Germline loops: CDR1 SGHVS, CDR2 FQNEAQ. The CDR3 covers 17 residues. V lost 5 bases and J 0 bases, leaving 19 bases between the germline ends. The CDR3 here is CASSRLGRGGDQETQYF. In DNA, the CDR3 is TGTGCCAGCAGCCGCCTGGGGAGGGGGGGAGACCAAGAGACCCAGTACTTC.

The genes are TRBV29-1 and TRBJ1-6; 7 bases align to TRBD1. The CDR3 loop spans 13 amino acids. With V trimmed by 6 bases and J by 7 bases, 6 bases remained unmatched. Germline loops: CDR1 SQVTM, CDR2 ANQGSEA. In nucleotides, the CDR3 is TGCAGCGTGCTAGACAGGGTGAATTCACCCCTCCACTTT. Translating it yields CSVLDRVNSPLHF.

This chain connects TRBV28 to TRBJ2-1, with TRBD2 matching over 9 bases. Trimming removed 3 bases from V and 1 base from J; junction bases left unmatched: 4. Looked up from germline, CDR1 is MDHEN and CDR2 is SYDVKM. The CDR3 has 16 amino acids. CDR3 bases: TGTGCCAGCAGTTTCGCAACTAGCGGGTCCTACAATGAGCAGTTCTTC. This gives the protein CASSFATSGSYNEQFF.

The CDR3 DNA reads as TGTGCCAGCAGTTTCCAGCGACAGGGGGCCTACGAGCAGTACTTC. It codes for CASSFQRQGAYEQYF. V gene TRBV28 combines with J gene TRBJ2-7, with TRBD1 matching over 9 bases. This CDR3 has 15 amino acids. In germline, CDR1 is MDHEN, CDR2 SYDVKM. V gave up 3 bases and J gave up 2 bases; unmatched junction bases: 5.

The chain links TRBV6-1 to TRBJ2-1; D is unresolved. The CDR3 has 14 residues. Trimming pared 2 bases from V and 3 bases from J, leaving 8 bases between. Germline lookup yields CDR1 MNHNS and CDR2 SASEGT. CDR3 nucleotide sequence: TGTGCCAGCAGTGAATATGCTAGCTACAATGAGCAGTTCTTC. Amino acids: CASSEYASYNEQFF.

This sequence joins TRBV7-2 and TRBJ2-7; TRBD2 matches at 7 bases. From germline, CDR1 is SGHTA and CDR2 FQGNSA. CDR3 size: 14 residues. V trimming: 5 bases; J trimming: 3 bases; junction bases outside the gene matches: 7. The CDR3 region is CASSHIGLDYEQYF. The CDR3 nucleotides are TGTGCCAGCAGCCATATAGGACTAGACTACGAGCAGTACTTC.